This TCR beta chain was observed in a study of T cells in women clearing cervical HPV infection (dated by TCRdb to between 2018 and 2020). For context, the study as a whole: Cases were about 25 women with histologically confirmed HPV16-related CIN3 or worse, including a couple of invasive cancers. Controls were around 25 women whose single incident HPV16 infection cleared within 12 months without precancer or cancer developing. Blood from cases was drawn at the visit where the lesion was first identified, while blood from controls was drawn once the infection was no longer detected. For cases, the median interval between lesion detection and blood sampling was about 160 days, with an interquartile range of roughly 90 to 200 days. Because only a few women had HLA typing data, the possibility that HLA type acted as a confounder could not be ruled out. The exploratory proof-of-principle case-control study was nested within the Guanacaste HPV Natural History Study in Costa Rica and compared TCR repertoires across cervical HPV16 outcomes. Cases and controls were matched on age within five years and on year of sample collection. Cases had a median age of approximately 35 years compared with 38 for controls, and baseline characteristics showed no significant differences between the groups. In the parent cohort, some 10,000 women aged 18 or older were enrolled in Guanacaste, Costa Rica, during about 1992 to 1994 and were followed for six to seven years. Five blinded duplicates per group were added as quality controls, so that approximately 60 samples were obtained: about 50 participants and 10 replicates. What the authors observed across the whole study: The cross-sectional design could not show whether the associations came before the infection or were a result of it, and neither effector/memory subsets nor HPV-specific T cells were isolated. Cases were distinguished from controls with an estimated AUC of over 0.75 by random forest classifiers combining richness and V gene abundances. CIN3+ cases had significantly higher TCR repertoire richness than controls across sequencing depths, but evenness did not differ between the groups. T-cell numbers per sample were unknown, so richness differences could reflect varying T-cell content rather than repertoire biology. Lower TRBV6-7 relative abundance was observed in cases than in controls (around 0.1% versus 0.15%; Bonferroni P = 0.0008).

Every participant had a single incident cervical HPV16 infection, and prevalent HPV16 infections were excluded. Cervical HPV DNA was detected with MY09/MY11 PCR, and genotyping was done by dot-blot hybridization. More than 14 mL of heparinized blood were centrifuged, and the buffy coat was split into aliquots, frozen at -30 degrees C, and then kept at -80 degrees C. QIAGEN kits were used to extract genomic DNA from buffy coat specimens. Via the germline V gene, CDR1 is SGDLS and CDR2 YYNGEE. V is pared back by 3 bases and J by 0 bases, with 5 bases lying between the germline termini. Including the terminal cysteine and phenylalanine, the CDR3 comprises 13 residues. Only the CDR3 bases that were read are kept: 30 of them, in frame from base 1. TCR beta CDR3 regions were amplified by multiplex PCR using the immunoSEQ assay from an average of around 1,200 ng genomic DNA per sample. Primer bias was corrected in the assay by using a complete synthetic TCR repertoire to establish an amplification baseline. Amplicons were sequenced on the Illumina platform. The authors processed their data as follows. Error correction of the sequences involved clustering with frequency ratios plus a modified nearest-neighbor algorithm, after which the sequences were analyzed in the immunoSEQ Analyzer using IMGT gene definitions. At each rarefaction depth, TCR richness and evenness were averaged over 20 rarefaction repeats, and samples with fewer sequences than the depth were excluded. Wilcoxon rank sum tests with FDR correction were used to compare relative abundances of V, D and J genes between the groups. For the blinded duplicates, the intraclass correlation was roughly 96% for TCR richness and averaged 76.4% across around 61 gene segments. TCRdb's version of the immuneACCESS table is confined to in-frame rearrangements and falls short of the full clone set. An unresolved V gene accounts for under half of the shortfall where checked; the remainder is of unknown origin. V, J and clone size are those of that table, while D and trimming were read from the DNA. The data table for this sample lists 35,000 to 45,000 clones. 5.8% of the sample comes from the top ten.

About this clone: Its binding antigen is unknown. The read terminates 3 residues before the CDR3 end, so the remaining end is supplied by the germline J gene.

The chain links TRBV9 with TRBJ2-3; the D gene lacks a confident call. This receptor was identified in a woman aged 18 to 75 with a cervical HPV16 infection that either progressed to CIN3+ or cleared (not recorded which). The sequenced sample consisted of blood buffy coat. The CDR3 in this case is CASSGLSTDTQYF. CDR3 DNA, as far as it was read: TGTGCCAGCAGCGGGCTTAGCACAGATACG.